Presented here are 18 T cell receptor beta chains from one specimen sequenced in a study of early T cells in non-severe SARS-CoV-2 infection. Each CDR3 protein is one row after TCRdb ran MiXCR on the 5' RACE reads. The sample includes 81,000 or so distinct CDR3 sequences, 9.5% to 15% seen only once; the top ten take 3.4%. The sample comprised whole blood. The receptors were sampled from an adult who was a healthcare worker with PCR-confirmed SARS-CoV-2 infection or an uninfected control (not recorded which).

This clonotype was counted only a few times. The chain recombines TRBV6-2 or TRBV6-3 with TRBJ2-1; TRBD2 matches 12 bases. Germline-derived CDR1 and CDR2 are MNHEY and SVGEGT. CDR3 length: 14 residues. Losses at the gene ends were 7 bases for V and 7 bases for J; bases not matched to a gene: 5. In DNA, the CDR3 is TGTGCCAGCACCTCCGGGACTAGCGGGAATGAGCAGTTCTTC. It encodes CASTSGTSGNEQFF.

This clonotype was recorded a few times. The rearrangement joins TRBV5-6 to TRBJ2-1; D tentatively reads TRBD1 or TRBD2 (5 bases each). The ends were cut back, 0 bases at V and 6 bases at J, with 10 bases in the middle. Germline V gene sequence: CDR1 SGHDT, CDR2 YYEEEE. The CDR3 has 14 residues. CDR3 amino acids: CASSLVGRRNEQFF. Here the CDR3 DNA reads TGTGCCAGCAGCTTGGTGGGACGCCGCAATGAGCAGTTCTTC.

Ten or more counts support this clonotype. The rearrangement joins TRBV7-9 to TRBJ1-1; the match to TRBD1 covers 10 bases. Germline assignment: CDR1 SEHNR and CDR2 FQNEAQ (reference sequence). J gave up 10 bases and V 1 base, and 6 bases lay outside the gene matches. The CDR3 extends over 14 amino acids. In nucleotides, the CDR3 is TGTGCCAGCAGCTTAGAGGGGACAGGGGACTCAGCTTTCTTT. Protein: CASSLEGTGDSAFF. The full variable domain, with the rest looked up from reference TRBV7-9 and TRBJ1-1, is DTGVSQNPRHKITKRGQNVTFRCDPISEHNRLYWYRQTLGQGPEFLTYFQNEAQLEKSRLLSDRFSAERPKGSFSTLEIQRTEQGDSAMYLCASSLEGTGDSAFFGQGTRLTVV.

CDR3 sequence (DNA): TGCGCCAGCAGCTTGGCTCGGACTAGCAAAGAGACCCAGTACTTC. This sequence encodes CASSLARTSKETQYF. V usage is TRBV5-1 and J usage is TRBJ2-5; TRBD2 agrees at 8 bases. The CDR3 is 15 residues long. V shed 0 bases, J shed 3 bases, and the junction held 4 bases outside the gene matches. CDR1 and CDR2 from the germline V gene are SGHRS and YFSETQ.

This clonotype was picked up many times. The chain combines TRBV3-1 with TRBJ2-7; TRBD2 matches 9 bases. Unmatched junction bases numbered 7, after V lost 6 bases and J lost 4 bases. The CDR3 is 14 residues long. CDR1 is LGHDT and CDR2 is YNNKEL in the germline V gene (reference sequence). The CDR3 spells CASRPASGGYEQYF. In nucleotides, the CDR3 is TGTGCCAGCAGGCCGGCCAGCGGGGGGTACGAGCAGTACTTC.

The chain recombines TRBV5-5 with TRBJ2-1, with D perhaps matching TRBD1 or TRBD2 (6 bases each). The CDR3 extends over 15 amino acids. In germline, CDR1 is SGHKS, CDR2 YYEKEE (reference sequence). With 3 bases removed from V and 6 bases from J, the gap between germline ends came to 16 bases. For the CDR3, the DNA is TGTGCCAGCAGCTCCAGAGGGGGGAGAATCAATGAGCAGTTCTTC. Translation: CASSSRGGRINEQFF.

This chain joins TRBV28 and TRBJ2-1, with D perhaps TRBD1 or TRBD2 (5 bases each). Trimming pared 6 bases from V and 4 bases from J, leaving 19 bases between. CDR3 length: 16 amino acids. Germline CDR1 reads MDHEN; CDR2 reads SYDVKM. CDR3 DNA sequence: TGTGCCAGCAGCCCTATAGGCGGGCAGGGTTACAATGAGCAGTTCTTC. It is translated as CASSPIGGQGYNEQFF.

The table lists this clonotype with a few counts. This chain connects TRBV29-1 to TRBJ1-2, with 7 bases that match TRBD1. The CDR3 extends over 14 amino acids. In germline, CDR1 is SQVTM, CDR2 ANQGSEA. V dropped 6 bases and J dropped 4; count of bases not matched to a gene: 11. The CDR3 DNA reads TGCAGCGTGGATACCTCCGGGACAGTCTATGGCTACACCTTC. Its translation: CSVDTSGTVYGYTF. The full variable domain, with the rest looked up from reference TRBV29-1 and TRBJ1-2, is SAVISQKPSRDICQRGTSLTIQCQVDSQVTMMFWYRQQPGQSLTLIATANQGSEATYESGFVIDKFPISRPNLTFSTLTVSNMSPEDSSIYLCSVDTSGTVYGYTFGSGTRLTVV.

With respect to this clonotype: A much bigger clone sits one base away, suggesting this may be a read error. V gene TRBV12-3 or TRBV12-4 combines with J gene TRBJ2-2, with 9 positions matching TRBD2. The CDR3 runs to 15 residues. CDR3 DNA: TGTGCCAGCACATTAGCGGGAGAAGTGACCGTGGAGCTGTTTTTT. This sequence encodes CASTLAGEVTVELFF.

This clonotype was seen ten or more times. CDR3 nucleotides: TGTGCCAGCAGCTCCTCCGGGACCCCCGCAAGTACGCAGTATTTT. It translates to CASSSSGTPASTQYF. This chain joins TRBV7-3 and TRBJ2-3; D may correspond to TRBD1 or TRBD2 (5 bases each). This CDR3 region has 15 residues. V lost 4 bases and J lost 8, with 19 bases in between. Germline V gene lookup returns CDR1 SGHTA and CDR2 FQGTGA.

The chain couples TRBV20-1 to TRBJ2-7; D not certain. The germline V and J ends were trimmed by 3 bases and 5 bases, with 8 bases remaining between them. The CDR3 is 11 amino acids. Germline assignment: CDR1 DFQATT and CDR2 SNEGSKA (reference sequence). The CDR3 loop reads CSASLMDEQYF. The DNA of the CDR3 is TGCAGTGCTAGTCTGATGGACGAGCAGTACTTC.

This clonotype was seen at least ten times. CDR3 region: CASSWGTDTQYF. CDR3 DNA sequence: TGTGCCAGCTCGTGGGGAACAGATACGCAGTATTTT. V gene TRBV18 combines with J gene TRBJ2-3; D is uncertain. V lost 6 bases and J 3 bases, leaving 7 bases between the germline ends. This CDR3 has 12 residues. Germline V gene data show CDR1 as KGHSH and CDR2 as LQKENI.

The chain's CDR3 is CATSRDLTTTEAFF. The DNA for the CDR3 is TGTGCCACCAGCAGAGATTTAACGACCACTGAAGCTTTCTTT. The chain recombines TRBV15 with TRBJ1-1; D not certain. CDR1 and CDR2 (germline): LNHNV, YYDKDF (reference sequence). This CDR3 is built from 14 residues. Trimming took 0 bases from V and 4 from J, leaving 9 bases between them.

This clonotype was seen a handful of times. V usage is TRBV19 and J usage is TRBJ2-7; TRBD1 matches at 8 bases. Germline V gene data show CDR1 as LNHDA and CDR2 as SQIVND (reference sequence). There are 13 residues in the CDR3. Trimming took 6 bases from V and 2 from J; bases not matched to a gene: 3. The chain's CDR3 is CASRDRATYEQYF. As DNA, the CDR3 is TGTGCCAGTAGGGACAGGGCCACCTACGAGCAGTACTTC.

This clonotype was detected many times. The V call is TRBV12-3 or TRBV12-4, the J call TRBJ2-5; D remains ambiguous. There are 14 residues in the CDR3. Trimming cost V 3 bases and J 4 bases, with 12 bases left between them. The CDR3 nucleotides read TGTGCCAGCAGTTTTTATACGGGTGGAGAGACCCAGTACTTC. Its protein product is CASSFYTGGETQYF.

In this sample, this clonotype turned up a few times. This chain joins TRBV11-2 and TRBJ2-5; TRBD2 aligns across 12 bases. The junction had 7 bases not matched to a gene; V was cut back by 1 base and J by 10 bases. Per germline, CDR1 SGHAT and CDR2 FQNNGV. The CDR3 spans 15 residues. The CDR3 DNA reads as TGTGCCAGCAGCTTAGCGAGACTAGCGGGAGAGGTCCAGTACTTC. Translated: CASSLARLAGEVQYF.

The V and J genes are TRBV30 and TRBJ2-7; TRBD1 agrees at 9 bases. Per germline, CDR1 GTSNPN and CDR2 SVGIG (reference sequence). The CDR3 runs to 14 residues. V gave up 3 bases and J gave up 2 bases; unmatched junction bases: 5. The CDR3: CAWRGQGVAYEQYF. The CDR3 DNA is TGTGCCTGGAGGGGACAGGGTGTAGCCTACGAGCAGTACTTC.

This chain joins TRBV12-3 or TRBV12-4 and TRBJ2-2, with TRBD2 matching 9 bases. V lost 8 bases to trimming and J lost 5 bases; unmatched junction nucleotides: 3. The CDR3 contains 13 residues. Here the CDR3 reads CASQTSGTGELFF. The CDR3 nucleotides are TGTGCCAGCCAAACTAGCGGGACCGGGGAGCTGTTTTTT.